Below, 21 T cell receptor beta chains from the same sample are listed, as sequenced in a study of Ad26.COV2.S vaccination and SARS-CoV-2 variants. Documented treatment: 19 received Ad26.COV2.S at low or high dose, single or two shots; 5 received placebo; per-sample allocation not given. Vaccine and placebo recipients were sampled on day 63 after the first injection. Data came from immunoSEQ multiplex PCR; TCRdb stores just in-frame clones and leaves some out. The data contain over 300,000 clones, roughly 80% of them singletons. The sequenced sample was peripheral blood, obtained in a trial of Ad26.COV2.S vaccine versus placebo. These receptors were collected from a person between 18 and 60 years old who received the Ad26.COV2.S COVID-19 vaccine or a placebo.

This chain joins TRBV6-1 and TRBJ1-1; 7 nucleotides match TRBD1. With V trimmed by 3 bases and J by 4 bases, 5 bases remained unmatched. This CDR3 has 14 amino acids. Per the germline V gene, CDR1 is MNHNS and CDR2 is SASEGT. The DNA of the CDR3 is TGTGCCAGCAGTGAGGGGGCAGGGGGCACTGAAGCTTTCTTT. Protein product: CASSEGAGGTEAFF.

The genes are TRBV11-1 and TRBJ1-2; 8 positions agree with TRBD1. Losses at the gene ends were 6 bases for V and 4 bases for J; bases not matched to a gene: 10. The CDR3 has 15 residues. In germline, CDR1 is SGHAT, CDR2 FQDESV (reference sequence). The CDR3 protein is CASRRDRGPLYGYTF. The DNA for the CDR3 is TGTGCCAGCAGGCGAGACAGGGGACCCCTCTATGGCTACACCTTC.

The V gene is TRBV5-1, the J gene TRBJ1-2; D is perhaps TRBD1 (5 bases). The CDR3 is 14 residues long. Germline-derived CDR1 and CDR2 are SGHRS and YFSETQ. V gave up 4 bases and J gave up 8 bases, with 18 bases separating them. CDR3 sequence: CASSPRDLSAGYTF. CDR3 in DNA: TGCGCCAGCAGCCCACGGGACCTCTCCGCGGGCTACACCTTC.

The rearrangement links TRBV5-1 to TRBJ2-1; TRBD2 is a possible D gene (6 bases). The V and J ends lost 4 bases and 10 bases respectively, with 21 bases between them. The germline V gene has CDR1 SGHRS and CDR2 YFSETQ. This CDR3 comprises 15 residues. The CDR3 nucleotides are TGCGCCAGCAGCCCGGACGGGACTGGGCGAACGGAGCAGTTCTTC. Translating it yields CASSPDGTGRTEQFF.

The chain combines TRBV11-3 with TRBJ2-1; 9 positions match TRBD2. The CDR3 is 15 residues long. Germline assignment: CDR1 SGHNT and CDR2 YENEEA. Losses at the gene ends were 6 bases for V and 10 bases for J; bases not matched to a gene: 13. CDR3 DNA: TGTGCCAGCAGATCGACTAGCGGATCCCACGCCGAGCAGTTCTTC. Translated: CASRSTSGSHAEQFF.

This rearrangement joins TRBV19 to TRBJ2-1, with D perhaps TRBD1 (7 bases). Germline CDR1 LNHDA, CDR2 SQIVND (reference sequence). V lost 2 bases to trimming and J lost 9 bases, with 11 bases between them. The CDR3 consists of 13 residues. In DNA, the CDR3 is TGTGCCAGTAGTATAACTCAGGGGGGTGAGCAGTTCTTC. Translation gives CASSITQGGEQFF.

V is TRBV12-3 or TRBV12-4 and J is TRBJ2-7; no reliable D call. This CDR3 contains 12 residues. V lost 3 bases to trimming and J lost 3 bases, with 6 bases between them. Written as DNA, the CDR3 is TGTGCCAGCAGTTTCTTCGACTACGAGCAGTACTTC. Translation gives CASSFFDYEQYF.

The CDR3 region has the DNA TGCGCCAGCAGCGCTCCGGGACTAGTTGAGACCCAGTACTTC. This sequence encodes CASSAPGLVETQYF. V is TRBV4-1 and J is TRBJ2-5; 8 nucleotides match TRBD2. Germline trimming cut 5 bases from V and 5 bases from J; bases unmatched to any gene: 7. The length of the CDR3 is 14 residues. From germline, CDR1 is MGHRA and CDR2 YSYEKL.

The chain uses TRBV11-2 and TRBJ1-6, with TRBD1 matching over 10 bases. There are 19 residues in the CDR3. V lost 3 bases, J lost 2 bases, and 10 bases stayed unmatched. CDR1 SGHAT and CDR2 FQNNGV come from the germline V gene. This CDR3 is CASSLRDRGGGPYNSPLHF. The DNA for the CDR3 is TGTGCCAGCAGCTTGAGGGACAGGGGAGGCGGTCCCTATAATTCACCCCTCCACTTT. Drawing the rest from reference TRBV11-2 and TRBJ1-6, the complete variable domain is EAGVAQSPRYKIIEKRQSVAFWCNPISGHATLYWYQQILGQGPKLLIQFQNNGVVDDSQLPKDRFSAERLKGVDSTLKIQPAKLEDSAVYLCASSLRDRGGGPYNSPLHFGNGTRLTVT.

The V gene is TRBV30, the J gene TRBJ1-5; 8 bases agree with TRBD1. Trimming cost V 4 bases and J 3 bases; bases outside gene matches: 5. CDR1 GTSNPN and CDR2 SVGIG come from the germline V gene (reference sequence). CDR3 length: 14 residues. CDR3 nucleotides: TGTGCCTGGAACAAGGACAGGGCCAATCAGCCCCAGCATTTT. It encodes CAWNKDRANQPQHF. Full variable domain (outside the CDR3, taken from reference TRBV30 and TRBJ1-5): SQTIHQWPATLVQPVGSPLSLECTVEGTSNPNLYWYRQAAGRGLQLLFYSVGIGQISSEVPQNLSASRPQDRQFILSSKKLLLSDSGFYLCAWNKDRANQPQHFGDGTRLSIL.

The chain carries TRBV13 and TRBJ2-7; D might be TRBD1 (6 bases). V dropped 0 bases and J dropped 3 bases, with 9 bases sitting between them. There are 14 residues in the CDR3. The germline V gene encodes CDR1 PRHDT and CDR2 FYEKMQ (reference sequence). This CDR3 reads CASSLGDRVYEQYF. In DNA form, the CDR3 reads TGTGCCAGCAGCTTAGGGGACAGAGTCTACGAGCAGTACTTC.

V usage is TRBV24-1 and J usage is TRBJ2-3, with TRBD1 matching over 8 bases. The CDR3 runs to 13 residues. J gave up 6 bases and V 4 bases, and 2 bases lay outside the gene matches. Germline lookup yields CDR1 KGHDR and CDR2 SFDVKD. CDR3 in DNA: TGTGCCACCAGTGACAGGGGGCACGATACGCAGTATTTT. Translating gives CATSDRGHDTQYF.

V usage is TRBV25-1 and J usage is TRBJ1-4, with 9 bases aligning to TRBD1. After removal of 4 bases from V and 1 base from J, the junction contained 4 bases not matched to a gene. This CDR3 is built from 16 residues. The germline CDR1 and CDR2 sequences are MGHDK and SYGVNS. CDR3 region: CASSAYRGLTNEKLFF. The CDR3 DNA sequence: TGTGCCAGCAGTGCTTACAGGGGGCTAACTAATGAAAAACTGTTTTTT.

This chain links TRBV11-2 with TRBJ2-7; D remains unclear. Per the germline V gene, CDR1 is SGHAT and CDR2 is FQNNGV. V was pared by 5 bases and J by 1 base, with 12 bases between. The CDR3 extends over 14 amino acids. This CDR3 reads CASSPRPLSYEQYF. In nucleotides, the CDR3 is TGTGCCAGCAGCCCGAGGCCGCTGTCCTACGAGCAGTACTTC. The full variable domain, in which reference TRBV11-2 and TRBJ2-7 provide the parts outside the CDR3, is EAGVAQSPRYKIIEKRQSVAFWCNPISGHATLYWYQQILGQGPKLLIQFQNNGVVDDSQLPKDRFSAERLKGVDSTLKIQPAKLEDSAVYLCASSPRPLSYEQYFGPGTRLTVT.

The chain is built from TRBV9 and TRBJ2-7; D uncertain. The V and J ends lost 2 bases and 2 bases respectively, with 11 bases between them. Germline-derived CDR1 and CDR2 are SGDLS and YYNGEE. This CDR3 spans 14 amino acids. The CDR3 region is CASSVGRGAYEQYF. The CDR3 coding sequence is TGTGCCAGCAGCGTCGGCCGTGGGGCCTACGAGCAGTACTTC.

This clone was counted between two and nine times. CDR3 bases: TGTGCCAGCAGTCCATCGATTAATCAGCCCCAGCATTTT. Protein product: CASSPSINQPQHF. The J gene is TRBJ1-5, the V gene TRBV12-3 or TRBV12-4; D call uncertain. The CDR3 contains 13 residues. V was shortened by 5 bases and J by 4 bases, with 9 bases between the two germline ends.

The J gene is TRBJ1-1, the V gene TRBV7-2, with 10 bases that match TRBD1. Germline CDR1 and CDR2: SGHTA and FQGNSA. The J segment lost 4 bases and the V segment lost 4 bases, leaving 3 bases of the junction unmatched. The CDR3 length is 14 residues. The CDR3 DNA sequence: TGTGCCAGCAGCTACGGACAGGGGGTCACTGAAGCTTTCTTT. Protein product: CASSYGQGVTEAFF.

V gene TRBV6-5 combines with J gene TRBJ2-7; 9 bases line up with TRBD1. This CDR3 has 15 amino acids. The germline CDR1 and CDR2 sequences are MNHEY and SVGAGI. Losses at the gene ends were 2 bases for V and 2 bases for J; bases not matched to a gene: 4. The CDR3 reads CASSYVTGGAYEQYF. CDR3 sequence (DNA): TGTGCCAGCAGTTACGTTACAGGGGGCGCCTACGAGCAGTACTTC.

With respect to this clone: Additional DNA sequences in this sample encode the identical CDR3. As DNA, the CDR3 is TGTGCCAGCAGCGGGGGTCCCTATGGCTACACCTTC. This translates into CASSGGPYGYTF. The chain is built from TRBV11-2 and TRBJ1-2, with a tentative D call TRBD1 (5 bases). V was clipped by 5 bases and J by 4 bases, with 8 bases between them. Germline V CDR1 and CDR2: SGHAT, FQNNGV. This CDR3 region has 12 residues.

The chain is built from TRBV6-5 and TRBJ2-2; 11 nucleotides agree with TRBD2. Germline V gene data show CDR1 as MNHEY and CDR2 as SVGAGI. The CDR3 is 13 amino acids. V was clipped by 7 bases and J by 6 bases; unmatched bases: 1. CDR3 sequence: CASILAGAGELFF. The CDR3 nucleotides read TGTGCCAGCATACTAGCGGGGGCCGGGGAGCTGTTTTTT.

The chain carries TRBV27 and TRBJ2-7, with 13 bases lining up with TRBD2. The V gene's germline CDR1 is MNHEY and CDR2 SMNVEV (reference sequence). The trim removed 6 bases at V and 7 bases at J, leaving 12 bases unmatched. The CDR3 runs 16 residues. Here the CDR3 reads CASRRTSGSQFREQYF. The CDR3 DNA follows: TGTGCCAGCAGGAGGACTAGCGGGAGTCAATTCCGGGAGCAGTACTTC.